Following are 30 T cell receptor beta chains from one sample sequenced in a study of T cell responses to AZD1222 COVID-19 vaccine. Assay used: immunoSEQ multiplex PCR; TCRdb lists only in-frame clones, some missing. The sample gives roughly 110,000 clones, roughly 80% of which show up once; roughly 9% is in the top ten. Sequencing used peripheral blood, obtained on day 0 of AZD1222 vaccination. The receptors were sampled from an adult in good health.

The V gene is TRBV16, the J gene TRBJ2-7, with 7 bases matching TRBD1. V lost 2 bases to trimming and J lost 1 base; unmatched junction nucleotides: 5. The germline V gene encodes CDR1 KGHSY and CDR2 FQNENV. The CDR3 extends over 15 amino acids. This chain's CDR3 is CASSQLGGGSYEQYF. Here the CDR3 DNA reads TGTGCCAGCAGCCAACTAGGGGGCGGATCCTACGAGCAGTACTTC. The whole variable domain, remainder taken from reference TRBV16 and TRBJ2-7, is GEEVAQTPKHLVRGEGQKAKLYCAPIKGHSYVFWYQQVLKNEFKFLISFQNENVFDETGMPKERFSAKCLPNSPCSLEIQATKLEDSAVYFCASSQLGGGSYEQYFGPGTRLTVT.

This chain joins TRBV6-2 or TRBV6-3 and TRBJ1-6; no reliable D call. This CDR3 is built from 14 residues. CDR1 and CDR2 (germline): MNHEY, SVGEGT. Trimming left V 2 bases short and J 10 bases short, with 12 bases between. CDR3 loop: CASSYRVTESPLHF. CDR3 coding DNA: TGTGCCAGCAGTTACCGAGTAACAGAATCACCCCTCCACTTT.

This clone is a singleton in its sample. The J gene is TRBJ1-1, the V gene TRBV7-3; TRBD1 might be the D (6 bases). Looked up from germline, CDR1 is SGHTA and CDR2 is FQGTGA. The V end was cut by 4 bases, the J end by 2 bases, with 14 bases between. The CDR3 runs 15 residues. CDR3 bases: TGTGCCAGCAGCTCCCGGGGGGGCCCCAACACTGAAGCTTTCTTT. This codes for CASSSRGGPNTEAFF.

V and J are TRBV28 and TRBJ2-1, with D maybe TRBD1 (5 bases). The V end was cut by 2 bases, the J end by 7 bases, with 12 bases between. The germline V gene encodes CDR1 MDHEN and CDR2 SYDVKM. This CDR3 comprises 14 residues. CDR3 nucleotides: TGTGCCAGCAGTTTACCGTGGCAGGGAAATGAGCAGTTCTTC. It encodes CASSLPWQGNEQFF.

The chain couples TRBV13 to TRBJ1-3; D remains ambiguous. V was shortened by 4 bases and J by 0 bases, with 25 bases between the two germline ends. Looked up from germline, CDR1 is PRHDT and CDR2 is FYEKMQ (reference sequence). The CDR3 is 20 residues long. In DNA, the CDR3 is TGTGCCAGCAGCTCCCCTCAGCTACCCCCGACTGGATACTCTGGAAACACCATATATTTT. This encodes CASSSPQLPPTGYSGNTIYF.

The sample holds one count of this clone. The chain couples TRBV19 to TRBJ1-2, with D unresolved. The CDR3 runs 17 residues. The V end lost 5 bases, the J end lost 7 bases, and 26 bases lay between the germline ends. The germline CDR1 and CDR2 sequences are LNHDA and SQIVND (reference sequence). CDR3 sequence reads: CASSPGLIMATPFGYTF. Here the CDR3 DNA reads TGTGCCAGTAGTCCCGGTCTCATAATGGCTACACCTTTTGGCTACACCTTC.

V gene TRBV28 combines with J gene TRBJ1-6; D may be TRBD1 (5 bases). The CDR3 runs to 16 residues. CDR1 is MDHEN and CDR2 is SYDVKM in the germline V gene. Trimming pared 4 bases from V and 7 bases from J, leaving 17 bases between. The chain's CDR3 is CASSSPPGTSNSPLHF. The CDR3 DNA reads TGTGCCAGCAGTTCCCCCCCCGGGACGTCGAATTCACCCCTCCACTTT.

This clone was counted a few times. This sequence joins TRBV19 and TRBJ1-2; the match to TRBD1 covers 7 bases. The CDR3 contains 14 residues. Germline V gene lookup returns CDR1 LNHDA and CDR2 SQIVND (reference sequence). V shed 4 bases, J shed 3 bases, and the junction held 5 bases outside the gene matches. Here the CDR3 reads CASSKGDSYYGYTF. CDR3 DNA sequence: TGTGCCAGTAGTAAGGGGGACAGCTACTATGGCTACACCTTC.

This chain joins TRBV3-1 (or the pseudogene TRBV3-2) and TRBJ2-2; D perhaps matches TRBD2 (5 bases). Germline V gene data show CDR1 as LGHDT and CDR2 as YNNKEL (reference sequence). Trimming cost V 4 bases and J 3 bases, with 21 bases left between them. The CDR3 spans 18 residues. The CDR3 DNA follows: TGTGCCAGCAGCCTCCAGTTTGGGAGTGGGGTTTACACCGGGGAGCTGTTTTTT. As protein: CASSLQFGSGVYTGELFF.

The V and J genes are TRBV28 and TRBJ1-2; 8 nucleotides line up with TRBD1. The V gene end was trimmed by 6 bases and the J gene end by 7 bases; junction bases not matched to a gene: 10. This CDR3 comprises 14 residues. The germline V gene has CDR1 MDHEN and CDR2 SYDVKM. The CDR3 loop is CASSPGQGGRGYTF. Here the CDR3 DNA reads TGTGCCAGCAGCCCCGGACAGGGAGGTCGTGGCTACACCTTC.

The V gene is TRBV6-5, the J gene TRBJ1-5; no firm D call. The CDR3 length is 13 residues. Deletions cut 5 bases from V and 7 bases from J, with 12 bases between. Germline CDR1 is MNHEY and CDR2 is SVGAGI. In DNA form, the CDR3 reads TGTGCCAGCAGTAGCTGGGAGGGCCAGCCCCAGCATTTT. Protein: CASSSWEGQPQHF.

V is TRBV19 and J is TRBJ1-1; no reliable D call. Trimming took off 7 bases at V and 1 base at J, with 7 bases between the two ends. This CDR3 region has 12 residues. Germline V CDR1 and CDR2: LNHDA, SQIVND (reference sequence). CDR3 residues: CASMAGNTEAFF. DNA for the CDR3: TGTGCCAGTATGGCAGGGAACACTGAAGCTTTCTTT.

This chain's CDR3 is CASSLSADTDTQYF. The CDR3 DNA reads as TGTGCCAGCAGCTTATCGGCTGACACAGATACGCAGTATTTT. This rearrangement joins TRBV7-3 to TRBJ2-3, with unresolved D. CDR3 length: 14 amino acids. Germline CDR1 and CDR2: SGHTA and FQGTGA. V dropped 2 bases and J dropped 2 bases, with 8 bases sitting between them.

The chain joins TRBV29-1 to TRBJ2-3; TRBD1 is a possible D gene (6 bases). The CDR3 has 12 residues. Trimming stripped 4 bases from V and 3 bases from J, with 8 bases between. The germline gives CDR1 SQVTM, CDR2 ANQGSEA. The DNA of the CDR3 is TGCAGCGTTGGCAGGGGAACAGATACGCAGTATTTT. Its translation is CSVGRGTDTQYF.

CDR3 loop: CASTRSDQPQHF. The DNA of the CDR3 is TGTGCCAGCACGCGTTCTGATCAGCCCCAGCATTTT. The rearrangement joins TRBV9 to TRBJ1-5; D not certain. Germline V gene sequence: CDR1 SGDLS, CDR2 YYNGEE. The CDR3 length is 12 residues. Trimming shortened V by 6 bases and J by 5 bases, and 9 bases separated the two germline ends.

This chain uses TRBV3-1 (or the pseudogene TRBV3-2) with TRBJ2-2; 10 bases map to TRBD1. After removal of 4 bases from V and 6 bases from J, the junction contained 8 bases not matched to a gene. The CDR3 length is 16 residues. The V gene's germline CDR1 is LGHDT and CDR2 YNNKEL (reference sequence). The CDR3 nucleotides read TGTGCCAGCAGCCTTCTCGGGACAGGGGTCGCCGGGGAGCTGTTTTTT. The encoded protein is CASSLLGTGVAGELFF.

The CDR3 DNA reads as TGTGCCAGCAGCCGTTCAGGGTCGGGTCAGCCCCAGCATTTT. This gives the protein CASSRSGSGQPQHF. This chain uses TRBV7-2 with TRBJ1-5; a possible D gene is TRBD1 (5 bases). The germline gives CDR1 SGHTA, CDR2 FQGNSA. The CDR3 totals 14 residues. V shed 5 bases and J shed 6 bases, with 14 bases lying between them.

The chain carries TRBV9 and TRBJ1-1; tentative D call: TRBD1 (5 bases). This CDR3 contains 14 residues. V was trimmed by 4 bases and J by 4 bases, leaving 14 bases between them. In germline, CDR1 is SGDLS, CDR2 YYNGEE. The CDR3 region is CASSSPSGGTEAFF. The CDR3 DNA follows: TGTGCCAGCAGCTCTCCTAGCGGGGGCACTGAAGCTTTCTTT.

A word on this clone: Since the CDR3 does not end with the conserved phenylalanine or tryptophan, this likely comes from a read error. The limits of the CDR3 on the DNA are not certain, so only TCRdb's listed CDR3 is given. This rearrangement joins TRBV18 to TRBJ1-1. Germline lookup yields CDR1 KGHSH and CDR2 LQKENI. The CDR3 has 12 amino acids, counting both end residues. CDR3 loop: CASSPGDGGLLS.

The chain carries TRBV7-8 and TRBJ1-5; 8 bases are shared with TRBD1. Per the germline V gene, CDR1 is SGHVS and CDR2 is FQNEAQ. V shed 6 bases and J 4 bases; nucleotides not matched to a gene: 8. This CDR3 comprises 15 residues. For the CDR3, the DNA is TGTGCCAGCAGTTATACAGGGGGTTTTAATCAGCCCCAGCATTTT. Amino acids: CASSYTGGFNQPQHF.

The rearrangement uses TRBV4-3 and TRBJ2-7; D is possibly TRBD2 (6 bases). V gave up 0 bases and J gave up 3 bases, with 9 bases separating them. CDR3 size: 14 residues. Germline assignment: CDR1 LGHNA and CDR2 YSLEER. The CDR3 DNA reads TGCGCCAGCAGCCAAGATCACGGGGGCTACGAGCAGTACTTC. Translated: CASSQDHGGYEQYF.

The V and J genes are TRBV4-1 and TRBJ2-1; 11 positions match TRBD2. The CDR3 is 17 amino acids. J was trimmed by 7 bases and V by 4 bases; bases with no gene match: 12. Germline CDR1 reads MGHRA; CDR2 reads YSYEKL. The CDR3 is CASSRGLAGGKGNEQFF. The CDR3 coding sequence is TGCGCCAGCAGCCGGGGGCTAGCGGGGGGTAAGGGGAATGAGCAGTTCTTC.

This clone was observed a handful of times. The chain is built from TRBV28 and TRBJ2-7; no clear D. Germline V gene lookup returns CDR1 MDHEN and CDR2 SYDVKM. The CDR3 has 10 residues. V dropped 6 bases and J dropped 4 bases, with 4 bases sitting between them. CDR3 loop: CASRRYEQYF. In DNA, the CDR3 is TGTGCCAGCAGACGATACGAGCAGTACTTC.

This clone was picked up a small number of times. The chain employs TRBV5-6 and TRBJ1-3, with D perhaps matching TRBD1 (6 bases). This CDR3 is 15 amino acids long. Trimming stripped 4 bases from V and 0 bases from J, with 11 bases between. Germline V lookup: CDR1 SGHDT, CDR2 YYEEEE. CDR3 DNA sequence: TGTGCCAGCAGCCCCGCGACAGGCTCTGGAAACACCATATATTTT. It translates to CASSPATGSGNTIYF.

This chain uses TRBV5-4 with TRBJ2-7; no clear D gene. The CDR3 is 13 residues long. Trimming stripped 1 base from V and 6 bases from J, with 11 bases between. Germline values: CDR1 SGHNT, CDR2 YYREEE (reference sequence). The CDR3 region has the DNA TGTGCCAGCAGCTTGACCCCCGCGATCGAGCAGTACTTC. This sequence encodes CASSLTPAIEQYF.

There are a few counts of this clone. V gene TRBV24-1 combines with J gene TRBJ2-2, with TRBD1 matching over 11 bases. Per germline, CDR1 KGHDR and CDR2 SFDVKD. J lost 7 bases, V lost 4 bases, and 7 bases had no gene match. This CDR3 has 16 amino acids. CDR3 region: CATSDAGQGAIGELFF. The CDR3 DNA reads as TGTGCCACCAGTGACGCTGGACAGGGGGCAATCGGGGAGCTGTTTTTT.

The chain links TRBV5-1 to TRBJ1-2; TRBD1 might be the D (5 bases). Per the germline V gene, CDR1 is SGHRS and CDR2 is YFSETQ. V was trimmed by 2 bases and J by 3 bases, leaving 14 bases between them. This CDR3 contains 15 residues. CDR3 region: CASSLGGDSYYGYTF. The DNA for the CDR3 is TGCGCCAGCAGCTTAGGTGGTGACAGCTACTATGGCTACACCTTC.

The J gene is TRBJ2-3, the V gene TRBV5-1, with TRBD2 identical over 12 bases. The trim removed 4 bases at V and 0 bases at J, leaving 9 bases unmatched. Germline CDR1 is SGHRS and CDR2 is YFSETQ. The CDR3 is made up of 18 amino acids. The CDR3 coding sequence is TGCGCCAGCAGCCGGAATCCGGGGACTAGCGGGAGCACAGATACGCAGTATTTT. It codes for CASSRNPGTSGSTDTQYF.

The rearrangement uses TRBV7-9 and TRBJ1-5, with D tentatively TRBD1 (5 bases). Germline CDR1 is SEHNR and CDR2 is FQNEAQ (reference sequence). V gave up 5 bases and J gave up 7 bases, with 18 bases separating them. The CDR3 length is 15 residues. As DNA, the CDR3 is TGTGCCAGCAGCAAAAGGGGAGGCGAAGAACAGCCCCAGCATTTT. Amino acid sequence: CASSKRGGEEQPQHF.

This chain connects TRBV19 to TRBJ2-7; no clear D gene. CDR3 length: 14 amino acids. Trimming took 5 bases from V and 3 from J, leaving 14 bases between them. Germline V CDR1 and CDR2: LNHDA, SQIVND (reference sequence). The CDR3 region is CASSPPNVIYEQYF. CDR3 coding DNA: TGTGCCAGTAGTCCGCCGAACGTTATCTACGAGCAGTACTTC.